A single count supports the clone carrying this T cell receptor beta chain. Method: immunoSEQ multiplex PCR; TCRdb's copy keeps in-frame clones and lacks some. The table shows 150,000 or so clones, with approximately 80% occurring only once. Germline V lookup: CDR1 SGHRS, CDR2 YFSETQ. V dropped 4 bases and J dropped 4; count of bases not matched to a gene: 5. The CDR3 loop spans 14 amino acids. This sample was taken from a study of blood T cell repertoires in COVID-19. Study information: Nucleic acid was either cDNA or gDNA, and it came from T cells, B-cell-depleted T cells, or PBMCs.

This TCR came from an older woman with COVID-19, enrolled during active disease. The rearrangement uses TRBV5-1 and TRBJ2-7; TRBD1 aligns across 10 bases. What was sequenced was peripheral blood. CDR3 DNA sequence: TGCGCCAGCAGCCCTGGGACAGGGGTTTACGAGCAGTACTTC. This gives the protein CASSPGTGVYEQYF.